The text below deals with one T cell receptor beta chain. Its antigen is as yet unknown. This entry belongs to a study of T-cell memory formation after mild COVID-19. Points from the study as a whole: Memory from before infection featured some responding clones, which suggests cross-reactive memory joined.

The V gene's germline CDR1 is SQVTM and CDR2 ANQGSEA. The junction had 6 bases not matched to a gene; V was cut back by 6 bases and J by 4 bases. The CDR3 sequence is 13 residues long. TCRdb redid the calling of the 5' RACE reads with MiXCR, one entry per CDR3 protein. Of approximately 290,000 distinct CDR3 sequences listed, roughly 8.2% are singletons. The sequenced material came from PBMCs or a T cell subset sorted from them (not recorded which). The receptor comes from a man between 18 and 35 years old who had mild COVID-19 (a few samples of this study predate the infection). Cell type and time point are not known. V is TRBV29-1 and J is TRBJ1-2, with TRBD1 matching over 9 bases. The CDR3 loop is CSVRETGGYGYTF. CDR3 sequence (DNA): TGCAGCGTCCGGGAGACAGGGGGCTATGGCTACACCTTC.